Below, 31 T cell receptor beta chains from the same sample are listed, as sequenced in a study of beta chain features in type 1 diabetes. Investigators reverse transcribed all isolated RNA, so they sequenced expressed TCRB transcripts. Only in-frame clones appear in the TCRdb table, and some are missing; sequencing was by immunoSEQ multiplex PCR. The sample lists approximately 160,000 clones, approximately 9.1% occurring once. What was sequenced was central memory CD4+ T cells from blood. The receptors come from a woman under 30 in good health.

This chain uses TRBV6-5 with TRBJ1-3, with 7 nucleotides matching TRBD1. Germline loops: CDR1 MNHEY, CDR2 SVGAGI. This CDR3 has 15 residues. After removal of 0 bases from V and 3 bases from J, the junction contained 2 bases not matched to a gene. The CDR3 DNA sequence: TGTGCCAGCAGTTACTCGGGGACAGTTGGAAACACCATATATTTT. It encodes CASSYSGTVGNTIYF.

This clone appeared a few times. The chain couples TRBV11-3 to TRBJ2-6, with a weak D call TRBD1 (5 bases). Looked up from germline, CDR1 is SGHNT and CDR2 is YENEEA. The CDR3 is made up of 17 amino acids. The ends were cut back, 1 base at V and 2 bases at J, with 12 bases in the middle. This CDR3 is CASSLVYGRAGANVLTF. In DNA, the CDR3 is TGTGCCAGCAGCTTAGTATACGGCAGGGCTGGGGCCAACGTCCTGACTTTC.

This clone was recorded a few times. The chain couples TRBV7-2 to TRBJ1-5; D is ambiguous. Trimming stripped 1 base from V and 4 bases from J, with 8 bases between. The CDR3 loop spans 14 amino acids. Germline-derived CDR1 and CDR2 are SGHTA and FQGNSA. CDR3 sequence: CASSLGAQNQPQHF. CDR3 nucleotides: TGTGCCAGCAGCTTAGGAGCCCAAAATCAGCCCCAGCATTTT.

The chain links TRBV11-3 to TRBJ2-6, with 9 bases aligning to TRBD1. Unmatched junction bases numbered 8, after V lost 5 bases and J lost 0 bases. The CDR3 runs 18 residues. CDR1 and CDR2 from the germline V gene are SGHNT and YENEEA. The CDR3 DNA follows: TGTGCCAGCAGCGGTACCGGGACAGGGAGCTCTGGGGCCAACGTCCTGACTTTC. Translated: CASSGTGTGSSGANVLTF.

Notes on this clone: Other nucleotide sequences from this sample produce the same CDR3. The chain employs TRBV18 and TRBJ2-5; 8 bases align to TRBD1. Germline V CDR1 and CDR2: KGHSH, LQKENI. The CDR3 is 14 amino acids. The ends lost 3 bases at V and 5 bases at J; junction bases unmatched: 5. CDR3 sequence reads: CASSPPGGLETQYF. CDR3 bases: TGTGCCAGCTCACCGCCAGGGGGCTTGGAGACCCAGTACTTC.

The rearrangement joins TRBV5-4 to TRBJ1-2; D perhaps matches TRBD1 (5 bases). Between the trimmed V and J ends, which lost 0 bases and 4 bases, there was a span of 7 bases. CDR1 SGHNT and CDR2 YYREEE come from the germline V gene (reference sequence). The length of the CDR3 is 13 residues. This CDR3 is CASSLEGPYGYTF. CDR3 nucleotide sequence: TGTGCCAGCAGCTTGGAGGGGCCCTATGGCTACACCTTC.

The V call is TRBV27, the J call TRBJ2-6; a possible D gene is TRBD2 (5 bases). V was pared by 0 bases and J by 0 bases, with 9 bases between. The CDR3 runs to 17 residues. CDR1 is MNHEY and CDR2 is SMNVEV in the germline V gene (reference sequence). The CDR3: CASSLSGTSSGANVLTF. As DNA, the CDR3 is TGTGCCAGCAGTTTATCCGGCACTAGCTCTGGGGCCAACGTCCTGACTTTC.

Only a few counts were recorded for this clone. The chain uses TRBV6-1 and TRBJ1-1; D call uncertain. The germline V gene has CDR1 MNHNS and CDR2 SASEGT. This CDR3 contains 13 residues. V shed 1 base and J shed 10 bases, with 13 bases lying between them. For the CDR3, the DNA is TGTGCCAGCAGTGAAGGAGGCGACGCCGCAGCTTTCTTT. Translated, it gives CASSEGGDAAAFF.

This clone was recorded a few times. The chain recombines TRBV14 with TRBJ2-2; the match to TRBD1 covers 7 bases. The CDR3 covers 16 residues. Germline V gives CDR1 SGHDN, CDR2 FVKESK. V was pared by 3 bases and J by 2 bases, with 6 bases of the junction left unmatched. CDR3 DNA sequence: TGTGCCAGCAGCCAGCTCCGGGACAGAAACACCGGGGAGCTGTTTTTT. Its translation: CASSQLRDRNTGELFF.

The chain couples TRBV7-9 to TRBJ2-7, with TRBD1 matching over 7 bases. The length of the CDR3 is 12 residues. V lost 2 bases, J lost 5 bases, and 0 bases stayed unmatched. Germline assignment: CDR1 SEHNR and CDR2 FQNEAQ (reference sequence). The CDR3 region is CASSLQGDEQYF. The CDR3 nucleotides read TGTGCCAGCAGCTTACAGGGGGACGAGCAGTACTTC. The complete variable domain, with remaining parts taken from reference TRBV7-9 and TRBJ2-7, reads DTGVSQNPRHKITKRGQNVTFRCDPISEHNRLYWYRQTLGQGPEFLTYFQNEAQLEKSRLLSDRFSAERPKGSFSTLEIQRTEQGDSAMYLCASSLQGDEQYFGPGTRLTVT.

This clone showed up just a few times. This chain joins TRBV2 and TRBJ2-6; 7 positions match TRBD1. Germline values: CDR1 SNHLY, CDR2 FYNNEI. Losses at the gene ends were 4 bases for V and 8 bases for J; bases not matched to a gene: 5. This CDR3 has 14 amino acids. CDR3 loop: CASSGDRDPNVLTF. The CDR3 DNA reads TGTGCCAGCAGTGGCGACAGGGACCCCAACGTCCTGACTTTC.

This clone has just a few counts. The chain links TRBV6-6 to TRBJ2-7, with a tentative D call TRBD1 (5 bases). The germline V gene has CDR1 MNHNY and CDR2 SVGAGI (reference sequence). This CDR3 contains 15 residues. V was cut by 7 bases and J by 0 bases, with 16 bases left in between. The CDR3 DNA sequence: TGTGCCAGCACCGCCGACAGCCAGAGCTCCTACGAGCAGTACTTC. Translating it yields CASTADSQSSYEQYF.

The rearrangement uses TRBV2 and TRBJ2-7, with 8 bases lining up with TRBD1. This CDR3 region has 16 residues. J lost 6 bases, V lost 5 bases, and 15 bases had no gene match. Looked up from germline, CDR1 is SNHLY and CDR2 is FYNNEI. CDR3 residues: CASSFDRGEKEGEQYF. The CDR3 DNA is TGTGCCAGCAGTTTCGACAGGGGCGAAAAGGAAGGCGAGCAGTACTTC.

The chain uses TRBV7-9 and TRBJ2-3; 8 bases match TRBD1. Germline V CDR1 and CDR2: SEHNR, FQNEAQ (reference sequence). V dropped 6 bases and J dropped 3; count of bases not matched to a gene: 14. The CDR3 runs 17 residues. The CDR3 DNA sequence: TGTGCCAGCAGTACTGGACAGGGCACCTGGGTTACAGATACGCAGTATTTT. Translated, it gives CASSTGQGTWVTDTQYF.

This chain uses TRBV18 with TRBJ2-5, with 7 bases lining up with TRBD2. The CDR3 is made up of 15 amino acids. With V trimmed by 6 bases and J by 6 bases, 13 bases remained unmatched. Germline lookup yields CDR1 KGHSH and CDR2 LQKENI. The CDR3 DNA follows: TGTGCCAGCTCCGAAGGGAGCGGGACGGGAAAGACCCAGTACTTC. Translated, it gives CASSEGSGTGKTQYF.

The DNA of the CDR3 is TGTGCCAGCAGTTACTCGGCCGGGTACAATGAGCAGTTCTTC. Protein: CASSYSAGYNEQFF. V is TRBV6-6 and J is TRBJ2-1, with D hard to call. There are 14 residues in the CDR3. Germline V CDR1 and CDR2: MNHNY, SVGAGI (reference sequence). V was cut by 0 bases and J by 4 bases, with 7 bases left in between.

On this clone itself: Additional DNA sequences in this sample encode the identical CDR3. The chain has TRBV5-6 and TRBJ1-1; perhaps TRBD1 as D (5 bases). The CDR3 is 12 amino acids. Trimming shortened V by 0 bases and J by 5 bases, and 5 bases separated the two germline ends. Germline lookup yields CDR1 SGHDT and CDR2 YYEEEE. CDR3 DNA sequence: TGTGCCAGCAGCTTGGAGGGGACTGAAGCTTTCTTT. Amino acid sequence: CASSLEGTEAFF.

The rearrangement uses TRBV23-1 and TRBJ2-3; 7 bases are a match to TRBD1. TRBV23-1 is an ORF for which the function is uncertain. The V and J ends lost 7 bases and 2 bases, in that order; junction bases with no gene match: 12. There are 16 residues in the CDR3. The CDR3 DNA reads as TGCGCCAGCACTACAGGGGTCTCGCAACACACAGATACGCAGTATTTT. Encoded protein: CASTTGVSQHTDTQYF.

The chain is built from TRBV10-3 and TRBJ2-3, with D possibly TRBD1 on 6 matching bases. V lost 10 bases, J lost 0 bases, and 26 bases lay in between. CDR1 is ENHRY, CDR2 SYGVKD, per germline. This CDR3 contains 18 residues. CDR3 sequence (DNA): TGTGCCACCACACAAGCAAGTACAGGGACCAGGAGCACAGATACGCAGTATTTT. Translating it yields CATTQASTGTRSTDTQYF.

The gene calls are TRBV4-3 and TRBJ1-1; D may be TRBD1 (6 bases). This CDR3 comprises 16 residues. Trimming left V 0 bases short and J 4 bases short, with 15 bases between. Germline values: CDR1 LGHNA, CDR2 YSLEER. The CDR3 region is CASSQEGGGAGTEAFF. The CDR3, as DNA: TGCGCCAGCAGCCAAGAGGGAGGGGGAGCGGGCACTGAAGCTTTCTTT.

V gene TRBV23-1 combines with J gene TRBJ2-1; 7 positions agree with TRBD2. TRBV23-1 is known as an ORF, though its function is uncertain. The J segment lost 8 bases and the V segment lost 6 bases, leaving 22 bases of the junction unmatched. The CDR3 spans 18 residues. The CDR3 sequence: CASSRFFRPGGGSDEQFF. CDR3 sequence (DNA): TGCGCCAGCAGCCGTTTTTTCCGTCCGGGAGGAGGAAGCGATGAGCAGTTCTTC.

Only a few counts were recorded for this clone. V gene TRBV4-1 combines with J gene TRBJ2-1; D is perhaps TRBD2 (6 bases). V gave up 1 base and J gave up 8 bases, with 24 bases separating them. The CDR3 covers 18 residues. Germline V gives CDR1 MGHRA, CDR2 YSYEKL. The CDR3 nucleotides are TGCGCCAGCAGCCAAGGCGGGATCGGTGGGGACGGGCGTCATGAGCAGTTCTTC. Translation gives CASSQGGIGGDGRHEQFF.

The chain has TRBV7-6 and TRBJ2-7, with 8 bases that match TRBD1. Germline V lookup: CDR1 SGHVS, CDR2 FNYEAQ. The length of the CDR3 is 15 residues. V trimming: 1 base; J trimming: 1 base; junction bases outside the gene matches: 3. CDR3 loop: CASSLGQGPSYEQYF. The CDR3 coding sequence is TGTGCCAGCAGCTTAGGACAGGGGCCATCCTACGAGCAGTACTTC.

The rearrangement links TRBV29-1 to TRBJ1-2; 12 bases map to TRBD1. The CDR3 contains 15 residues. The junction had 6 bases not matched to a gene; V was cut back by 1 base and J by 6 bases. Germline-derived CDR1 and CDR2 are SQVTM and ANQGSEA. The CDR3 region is CSVEGGTGGADGYTF. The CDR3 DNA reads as TGCAGCGTTGAAGGGGGGACAGGGGGCGCAGATGGCTACACCTTC.

The CDR3 loop reads CASSLADSSGNTIYF. CDR3 DNA: TGCGCCAGCAGCTTGGCGGACAGCTCTGGAAACACCATATATTTT. The rearrangement joins TRBV5-1 to TRBJ1-3; TRBD1 might be the D (6 bases). Trimming left V 0 bases short and J 0 bases short, with 7 bases between. From germline, CDR1 is SGHRS and CDR2 YFSETQ. This CDR3 region has 15 residues. Supplemented by reference TRBV5-1 and TRBJ1-3, the full variable domain reads KAGVTQTPRYLIKTRGQQVTLSCSPISGHRSVSWYQQTPGQGLQFLFEYFSETQRNKGNFPGRFSGRQFSNSRSEMNVSTLELGDSALYLCASSLADSSGNTIYFGEGSWLTVV.

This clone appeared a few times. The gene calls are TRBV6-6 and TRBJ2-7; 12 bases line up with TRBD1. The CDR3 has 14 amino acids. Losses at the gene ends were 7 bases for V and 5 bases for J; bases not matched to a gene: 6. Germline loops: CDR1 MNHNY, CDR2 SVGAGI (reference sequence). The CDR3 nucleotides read TGTGCCAGCACTCCGGGGACAGGGGGCAACGAGCAGTACTTC. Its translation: CASTPGTGGNEQYF.

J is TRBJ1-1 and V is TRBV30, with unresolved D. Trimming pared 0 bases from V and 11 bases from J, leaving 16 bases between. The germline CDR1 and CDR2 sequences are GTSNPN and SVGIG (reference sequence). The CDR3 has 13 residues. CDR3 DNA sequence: TGTGCCTGGAGTGTACAAACCGCAAGTTTGGCTTTCTTT. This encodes CAWSVQTASLAFF.

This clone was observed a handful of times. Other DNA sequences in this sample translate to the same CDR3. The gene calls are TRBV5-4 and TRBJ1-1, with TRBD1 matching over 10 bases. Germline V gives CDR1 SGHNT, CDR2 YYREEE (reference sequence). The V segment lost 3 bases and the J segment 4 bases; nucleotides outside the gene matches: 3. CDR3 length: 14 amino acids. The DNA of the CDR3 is TGTGCCAGCAGCTGGGACAGGGGTAGCACTGAAGCTTTCTTT. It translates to CASSWDRGSTEAFF.

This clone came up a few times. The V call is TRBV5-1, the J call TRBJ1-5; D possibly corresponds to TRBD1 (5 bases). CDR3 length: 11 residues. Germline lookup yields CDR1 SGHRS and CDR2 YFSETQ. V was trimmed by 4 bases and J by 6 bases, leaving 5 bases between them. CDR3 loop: CASSRGQPQHF. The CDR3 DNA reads TGCGCCAGCAGCAGGGGTCAGCCCCAGCATTTT.

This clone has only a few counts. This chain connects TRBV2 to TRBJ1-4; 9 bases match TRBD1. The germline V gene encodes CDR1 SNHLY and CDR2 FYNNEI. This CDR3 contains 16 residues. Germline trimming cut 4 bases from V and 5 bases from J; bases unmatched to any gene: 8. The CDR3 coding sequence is TGTGCCAGCAGTGGGCCGCCGGGACAGGGAAATGAAAAACTGTTTTTT. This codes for CASSGPPGQGNEKLFF.

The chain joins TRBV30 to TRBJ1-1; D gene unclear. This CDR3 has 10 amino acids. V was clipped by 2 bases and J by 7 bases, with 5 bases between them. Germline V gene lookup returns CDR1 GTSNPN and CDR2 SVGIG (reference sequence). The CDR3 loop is CAWSKSEAFF. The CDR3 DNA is TGTGCCTGGAGTAAGAGTGAAGCTTTCTTT. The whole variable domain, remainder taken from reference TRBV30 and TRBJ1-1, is SQTIHQWPATLVQPVGSPLSLECTVEGTSNPNLYWYRQAAGRGLQLLFYSVGIGQISSEVPQNLSASRPQDRQFILSSKKLLLSDSGFYLCAWSKSEAFFGQGTRLTVV.